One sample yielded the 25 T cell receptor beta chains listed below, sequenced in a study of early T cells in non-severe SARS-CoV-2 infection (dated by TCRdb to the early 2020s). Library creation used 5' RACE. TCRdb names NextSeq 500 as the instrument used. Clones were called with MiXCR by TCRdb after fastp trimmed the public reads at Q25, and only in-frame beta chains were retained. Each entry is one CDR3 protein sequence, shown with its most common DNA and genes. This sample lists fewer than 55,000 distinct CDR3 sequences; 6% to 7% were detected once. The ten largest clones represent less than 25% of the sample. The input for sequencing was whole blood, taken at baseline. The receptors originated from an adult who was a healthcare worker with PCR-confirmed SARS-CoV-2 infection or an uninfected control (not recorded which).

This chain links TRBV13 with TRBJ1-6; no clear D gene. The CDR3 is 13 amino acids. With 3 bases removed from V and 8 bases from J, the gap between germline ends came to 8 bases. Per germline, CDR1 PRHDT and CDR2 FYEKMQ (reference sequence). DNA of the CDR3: TGTGCCAGCAGCTTCGGACGAGATTCACCCCTCCACTTT. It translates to CASSFGRDSPLHF.

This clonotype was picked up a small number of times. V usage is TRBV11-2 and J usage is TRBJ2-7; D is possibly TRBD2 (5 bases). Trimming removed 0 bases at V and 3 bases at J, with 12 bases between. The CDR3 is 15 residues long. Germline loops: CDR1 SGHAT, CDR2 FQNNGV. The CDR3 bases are TGTGCCAGCAGCTTAGAAGGACTGACGAACTACGAGCAGTACTTC. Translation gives CASSLEGLTNYEQYF.

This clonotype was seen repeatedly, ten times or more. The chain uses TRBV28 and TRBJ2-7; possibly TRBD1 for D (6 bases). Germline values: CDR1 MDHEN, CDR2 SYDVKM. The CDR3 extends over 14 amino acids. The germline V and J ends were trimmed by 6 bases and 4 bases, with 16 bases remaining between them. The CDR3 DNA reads TGTGCCAGCAGATACACCGGGACACGGTACGAGCAGTACTTC. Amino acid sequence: CASRYTGTRYEQYF.

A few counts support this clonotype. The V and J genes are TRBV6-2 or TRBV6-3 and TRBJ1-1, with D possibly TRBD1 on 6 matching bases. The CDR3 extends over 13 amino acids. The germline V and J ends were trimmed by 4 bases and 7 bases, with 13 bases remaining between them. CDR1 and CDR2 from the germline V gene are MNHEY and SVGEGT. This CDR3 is CASSSRGYGEAFF. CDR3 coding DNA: TGTGCCAGCAGTTCCAGGGGCTACGGTGAAGCTTTCTTT.

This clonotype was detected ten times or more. The CDR3 DNA follows: TGTGCCAGCAGCCCCCGACAGAGCTCCTACGAGCAGTACTTC. It is translated as CASSPRQSSYEQYF. V and J are TRBV12-3 or TRBV12-4 and TRBJ2-7; possibly TRBD1 for D (5 bases). V was cut by 6 bases and J by 0 bases, with 12 bases left in between. The CDR3 covers 14 residues.

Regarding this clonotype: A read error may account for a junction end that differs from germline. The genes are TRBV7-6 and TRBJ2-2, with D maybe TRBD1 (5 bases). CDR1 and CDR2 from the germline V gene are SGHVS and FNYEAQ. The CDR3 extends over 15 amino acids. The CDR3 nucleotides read TGTGCCAACAGCGCCTCAGGGCCCCTCACCGGGGAGCTGTTTTTT. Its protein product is CANSASGPLTGELFF.

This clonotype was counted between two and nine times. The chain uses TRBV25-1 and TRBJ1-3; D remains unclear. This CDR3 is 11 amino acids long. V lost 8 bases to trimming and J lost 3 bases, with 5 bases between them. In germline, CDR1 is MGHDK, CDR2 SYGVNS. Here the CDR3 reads CASELGNTIYF. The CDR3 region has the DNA TGTGCCAGCGAGCTTGGAAACACCATATATTTT.

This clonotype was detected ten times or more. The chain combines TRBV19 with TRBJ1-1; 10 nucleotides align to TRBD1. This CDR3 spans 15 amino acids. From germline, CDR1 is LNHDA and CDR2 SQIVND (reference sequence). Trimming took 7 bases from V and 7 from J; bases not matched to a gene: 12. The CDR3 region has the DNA TGTGCCAGTATTCTCCCGGGACAGGGGATCAATGAAGCTTTCTTT. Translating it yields CASILPGQGINEAFF.

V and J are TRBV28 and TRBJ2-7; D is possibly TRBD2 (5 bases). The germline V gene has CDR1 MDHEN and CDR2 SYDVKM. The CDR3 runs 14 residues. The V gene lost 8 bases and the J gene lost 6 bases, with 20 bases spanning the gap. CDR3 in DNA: TGTGCCAGCTGCGTTGGGAGCCACCCCTCCGAGCAGTACTTC. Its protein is CASCVGSHPSEQYF.

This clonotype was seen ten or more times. The CDR3 DNA reads TGTGCCAGCAGCTTAAGGTGGGGGAACACAGATACGCAGTATTTT. Translating gives CASSLRWGNTDTQYF. V gene TRBV7-9 combines with J gene TRBJ2-3; D tentatively fits TRBD1 or TRBD2 (5 bases each). V was cut by 2 bases and J by 2 bases, with 11 bases left in between. The CDR3 loop spans 15 amino acids. Germline CDR1 SEHNR, CDR2 FQNEAQ (reference sequence).

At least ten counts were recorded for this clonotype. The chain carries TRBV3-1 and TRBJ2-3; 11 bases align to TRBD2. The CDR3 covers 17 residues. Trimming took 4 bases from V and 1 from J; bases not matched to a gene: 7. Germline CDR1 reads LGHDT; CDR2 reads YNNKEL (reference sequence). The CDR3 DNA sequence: TGTGCCAGCAGCCTTATTCTAGCGGGAGGACGCACAGATACGCAGTATTTT. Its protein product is CASSLILAGGRTDTQYF.

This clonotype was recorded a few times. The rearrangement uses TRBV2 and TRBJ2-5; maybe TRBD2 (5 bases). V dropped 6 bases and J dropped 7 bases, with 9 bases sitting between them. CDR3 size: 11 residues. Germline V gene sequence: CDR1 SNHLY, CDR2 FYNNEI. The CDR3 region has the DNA TGTGCCAGCAGAGGACTTGTGACCCAGTACTTC. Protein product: CASRGLVTQYF.

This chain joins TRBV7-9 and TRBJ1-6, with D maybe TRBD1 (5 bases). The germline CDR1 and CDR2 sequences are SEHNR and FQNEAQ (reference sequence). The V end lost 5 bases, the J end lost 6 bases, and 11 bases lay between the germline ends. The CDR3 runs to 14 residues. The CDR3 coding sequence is TGTGCCAGCAGCCCTGGGACCATTAATTCACCCCTCCACTTT. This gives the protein CASSPGTINSPLHF.

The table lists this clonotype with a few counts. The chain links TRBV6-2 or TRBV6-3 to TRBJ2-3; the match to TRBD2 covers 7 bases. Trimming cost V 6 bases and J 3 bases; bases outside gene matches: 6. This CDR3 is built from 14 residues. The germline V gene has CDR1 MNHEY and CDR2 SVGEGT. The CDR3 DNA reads TGTGCCAGCAGCGGGGGGTTGTGGACAGATACGCAGTATTTT. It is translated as CASSGGLWTDTQYF.

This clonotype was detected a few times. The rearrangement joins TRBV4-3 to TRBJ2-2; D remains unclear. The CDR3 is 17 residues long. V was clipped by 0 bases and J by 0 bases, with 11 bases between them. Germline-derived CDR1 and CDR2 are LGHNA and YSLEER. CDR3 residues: CASSQDVSAANTGELFF. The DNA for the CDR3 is TGCGCCAGCAGCCAAGATGTTAGTGCTGCGAACACCGGGGAGCTGTTTTTT.

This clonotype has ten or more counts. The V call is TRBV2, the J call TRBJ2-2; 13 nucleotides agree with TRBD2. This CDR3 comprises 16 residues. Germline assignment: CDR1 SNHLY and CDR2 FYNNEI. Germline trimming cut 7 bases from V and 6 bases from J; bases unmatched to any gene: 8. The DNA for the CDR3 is TGTGCCAGCAAGCATGGACTAGCGGGAGCGGCCGGGGAGCTGTTTTTT. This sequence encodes CASKHGLAGAAGELFF.

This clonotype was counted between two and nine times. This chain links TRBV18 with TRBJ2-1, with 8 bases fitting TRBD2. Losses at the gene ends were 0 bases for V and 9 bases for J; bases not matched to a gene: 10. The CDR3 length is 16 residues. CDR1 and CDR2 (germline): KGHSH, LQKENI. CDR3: CASSPPFSGDISEQFF. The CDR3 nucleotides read TGTGCCAGCTCACCACCGTTTAGCGGGGACATCAGTGAGCAGTTCTTC.

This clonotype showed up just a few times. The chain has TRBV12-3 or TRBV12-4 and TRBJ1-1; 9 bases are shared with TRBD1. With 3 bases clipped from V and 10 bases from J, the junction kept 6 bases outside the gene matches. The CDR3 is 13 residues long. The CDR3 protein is CASSFGQGKRAFF. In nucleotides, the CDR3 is TGTGCCAGCAGTTTCGGACAGGGGAAGCGAGCTTTCTTT.

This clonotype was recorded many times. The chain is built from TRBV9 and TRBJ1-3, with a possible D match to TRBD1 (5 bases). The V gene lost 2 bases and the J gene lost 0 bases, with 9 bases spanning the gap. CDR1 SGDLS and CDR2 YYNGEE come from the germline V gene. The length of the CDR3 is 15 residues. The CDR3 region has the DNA TGTGCCAGCAGCGTGCAGGGTATCTCTGGAAACACCATATATTTT. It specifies CASSVQGISGNTIYF.

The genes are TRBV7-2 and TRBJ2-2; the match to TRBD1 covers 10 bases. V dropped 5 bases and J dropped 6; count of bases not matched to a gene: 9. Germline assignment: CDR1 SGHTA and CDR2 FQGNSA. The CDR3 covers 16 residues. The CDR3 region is CASSPPGQGRSGELFF. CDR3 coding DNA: TGTGCCAGCAGCCCCCCGGGACAGGGGCGGTCCGGGGAGCTGTTTTTT. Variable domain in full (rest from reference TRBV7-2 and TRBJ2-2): GAGVSQSPSNKVTEKGKDVELRCDPISGHTALYWYRQSLGQGLEFLIYFQGNSAPDKSGLPSDRFSAERTGGSVSTLTIQRTQQEDSAVYLCASSPPGQGRSGELFFGEGSRLTVL.

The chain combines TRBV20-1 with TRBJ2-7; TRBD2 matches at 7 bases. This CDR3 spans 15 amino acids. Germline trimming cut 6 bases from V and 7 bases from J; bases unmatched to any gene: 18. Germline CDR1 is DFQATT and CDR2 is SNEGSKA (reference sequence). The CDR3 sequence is CSAPPRGSGYGEQYF. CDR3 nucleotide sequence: TGCAGTGCCCCCCCGCGGGGTAGCGGGTATGGGGAGCAGTACTTC.

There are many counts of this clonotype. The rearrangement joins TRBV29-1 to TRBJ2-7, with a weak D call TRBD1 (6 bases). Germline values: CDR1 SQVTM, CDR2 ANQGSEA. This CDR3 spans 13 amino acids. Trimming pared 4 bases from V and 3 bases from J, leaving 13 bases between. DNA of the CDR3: TGCAGCGTTGTCTGGCAGGGGATCTACGAGCAGTACTTC. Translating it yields CSVVWQGIYEQYF.

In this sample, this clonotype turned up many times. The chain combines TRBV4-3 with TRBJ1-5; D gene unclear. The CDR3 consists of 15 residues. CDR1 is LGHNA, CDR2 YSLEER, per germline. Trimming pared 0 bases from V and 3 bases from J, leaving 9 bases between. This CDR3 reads CASSQDKVANQPQHF. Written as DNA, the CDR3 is TGCGCCAGCAGCCAAGATAAGGTAGCCAATCAGCCCCAGCATTTT.

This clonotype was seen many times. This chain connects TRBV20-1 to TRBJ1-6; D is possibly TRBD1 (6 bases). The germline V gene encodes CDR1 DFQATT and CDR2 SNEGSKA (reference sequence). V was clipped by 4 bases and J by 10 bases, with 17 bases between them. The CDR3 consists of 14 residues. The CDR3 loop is CSANRAAYGSPLHF. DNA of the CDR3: TGCAGTGCTAACAGGGCTGCTTACGGATCACCCCTCCACTTT.

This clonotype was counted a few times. The CDR3 DNA reads as TGCAGTGCTAGAGATTCCAAAGGGACAGCCTATGGCTACACCTTC. This gives the protein CSARDSKGTAYGYTF. The V gene is TRBV20-1, the J gene TRBJ1-2; 7 bases align to TRBD1. The CDR3 sequence is 15 residues long. The trim removed 0 bases at V and 4 bases at J, leaving 8 bases unmatched. Per the germline V gene, CDR1 is DFQATT and CDR2 is SNEGSKA (reference sequence).